Below are 18 T cell receptor beta chains sequenced from a single sample in a study of CD8 T cells in ankylosing spondylitis. TCRdb itself ran the 5' RACE reads through MiXCR, one entry per CDR3 protein. The sample records approximately 30,000 distinct CDR3 sequences, roughly 7.2% being singletons. The sequencing sample was made of blood, either unsorted or a sorted T cell fraction (not recorded which). The receptors derive from a male donor with ankylosing spondylitis or in good health (not recorded which).

By sample share, this clonotype is medium-sized. The genes are TRBV5-1 and TRBJ2-7; maybe TRBD1 (5 bases). V was pared by 6 bases and J by 0 bases, with 10 bases between. The CDR3 is 13 residues long. Per germline, CDR1 SGHRS and CDR2 YFSETQ. The DNA for the CDR3 is TGCGCCAGCACCCGCCAGGGCTCCTACGAGCAGTACTTC. This translates into CASTRQGSYEQYF.

This clonotype was seen ten or more times. The junction departs from the called germline gene at one end, perhaps through a read error. The chain combines TRBV10-1 with TRBJ2-7; perhaps TRBD2 as D (5 bases). There are 10 residues in the CDR3. Germline CDR1 reads WNHNN; CDR2 reads SYGVQD (reference sequence). The CDR3 is CASTWARGGF. As DNA, the CDR3 is TGCGCCAGCACATGGGCGAGAGGAGGTTTC.

This clonotype was seen repeatedly, ten times or more. The chain uses TRBV6-5 and TRBJ1-2, with 9 bases identical to TRBD1. The CDR3 runs 16 residues. Unmatched junction bases numbered 6, after V lost 4 bases and J lost 0 bases. CDR1 and CDR2 from the germline V gene are MNHEY and SVGAGI. This CDR3 is CASSSFRTGANYGYTF. The CDR3 region has the DNA TGTGCCAGCAGTTCTTTTCGGACAGGGGCTAACTATGGCTACACCTTC.

This clonotype was picked up many times. This chain connects TRBV20-1 to TRBJ2-3; D might be TRBD1 (5 bases). CDR3 length: 13 amino acids. Trimming took off 1 base at V and 11 bases at J, with 16 bases between the two ends. From germline, CDR1 is DFQATT and CDR2 SNEGSKA (reference sequence). In nucleotides, the CDR3 is TGCAGTGCTAGAGTTCAGCTAAAAGGGGTGCAGTATTTT. As protein: CSARVQLKGVQYF.

This clonotype was detected ten times or more. The chain carries TRBV6-1 and TRBJ1-1; D is perhaps TRBD1 (6 bases). The germline V and J ends were trimmed by 6 bases and 7 bases, with 12 bases remaining between them. There are 12 residues in the CDR3. In germline, CDR1 is MNHNS, CDR2 SASEGT. The CDR3 spells CASSWTAGEAFF. The CDR3 DNA is TGTGCCAGCAGCTGGACAGCGGGTGAAGCTTTCTTT.

By its share, this clonotype is medium-sized. The chain is built from TRBV20-1 and TRBJ1-1; D might be TRBD1 (6 bases). The CDR3 totals 13 residues. V dropped 1 base and J dropped 5 bases, with 11 bases sitting between them. Germline values: CDR1 DFQATT, CDR2 SNEGSKA (reference sequence). CDR3 DNA sequence: TGCAGTGCTAGAGTACCAGGGGCTACTGAAGCTTTCTTT. As protein: CSARVPGATEAFF.

The sample holds many counts of this clonotype. The rearrangement joins TRBV28 to TRBJ1-1; D might be TRBD1 (6 bases). The CDR3 totals 15 residues. Germline CDR1 MDHEN, CDR2 SYDVKM. V lost 5 bases to trimming and J lost 5 bases, with 18 bases between them. The CDR3 nucleotides are TGTGCCAGCAGTCCGAGGGGGATGGTGGGAACTGAAGCTTTCTTT. Protein: CASSPRGMVGTEAFF.

This clonotype was recorded at least ten times. V gene TRBV12-3 or TRBV12-4 combines with J gene TRBJ1-5; D is perhaps TRBD1 (6 bases). The V gene lost 4 bases and the J gene lost 3 bases, with 16 bases spanning the gap. The CDR3 runs 16 residues. CDR3: CASSSLRGSFNQPQHF. CDR3 in DNA: TGTGCCAGCAGTTCGCTCAGGGGCTCCTTCAATCAGCCCCAGCATTTT.

This clonotype was seen more than once but under ten times. The J gene is TRBJ1-5, the V gene TRBV7-9, with 11 nucleotides matching TRBD1. This CDR3 spans 16 amino acids. V lost 5 bases and J lost 0; bases outside the gene matches: 3. Germline assignment: CDR1 SEHNR and CDR2 FQNEAQ (reference sequence). The CDR3 sequence: CASSPGTGGSNQPQHF. CDR3 nucleotides: TGTGCCAGCAGCCCAGGGACAGGGGGTAGCAATCAGCCCCAGCATTTT.

This clonotype was found many times. The chain recombines TRBV5-5 with TRBJ1-2; D possibly corresponds to TRBD1 (5 bases). Trimming took 0 bases from V and 4 from J, leaving 13 bases between them. CDR3 length equals 15 residues. Germline V CDR1 and CDR2: SGHKS, YYEKEE (reference sequence). The CDR3 sequence: CASSLVGTGSYGYTF. The CDR3 DNA reads as TGTGCCAGCAGCTTGGTCGGGACCGGGAGCTATGGCTACACCTTC. Full variable domain (remainder filled in from reference TRBV5-5 and TRBJ1-2): DAGVTQSPTHLIKTRGQQVTLRCSPISGHKSVSWYQQVLGQGPQFIFQYYEKEERGRGNFPDRFSARQFPNYSSELNVNALLLGDSALYLCASSLVGTGSYGYTFGSGTRLTVV.

The chain combines TRBV10-3 with TRBJ2-5, with TRBD2 identical over 11 bases. In germline, CDR1 is ENHRY, CDR2 SYGVKD. There are 15 residues in the CDR3. The V and J ends lost 2 bases and 4 bases, in that order; junction bases with no gene match: 3. CDR3 DNA sequence: TGTGCCATCAGTGAGGTAGCGGGAGGGCGAGAGACCCAGTACTTC. As protein: CAISEVAGGRETQYF.

Many counts were recorded for this clonotype. J is TRBJ1-1 and V is TRBV12-3 or TRBV12-4, with unresolved D. V gave up 6 bases and J gave up 2 bases, with 7 bases separating them. The length of the CDR3 is 12 residues. The CDR3 loop is CASSSENTEAFF. The CDR3, as DNA: TGTGCCAGCAGCTCAGAAAACACTGAAGCTTTCTTT.

In this sample, this clonotype turned up many times. The chain couples TRBV18 to TRBJ1-3; no clear D gene. Trimming stripped 6 bases from V and 2 bases from J, with 5 bases between. Looked up from germline, CDR1 is KGHSH and CDR2 is LQKENI. The CDR3 loop spans 12 amino acids. The CDR3 region is CASSPAGNTIYF. CDR3 bases: TGTGCCAGCTCCCCAGCTGGAAACACCATATATTTT.

At least ten counts were recorded for this clonotype. V usage is TRBV5-1 and J usage is TRBJ2-1, with a possible D match to TRBD1 (6 bases). Trimming stripped 0 bases from V and 3 bases from J, with 10 bases between. Germline loops: CDR1 SGHRS, CDR2 YFSETQ. The CDR3 has 15 amino acids. The CDR3 DNA follows: TGCGCCAGCAGCTTGGGGGACAACCTCTACAATGAGCAGTTCTTC. Its translation is CASSLGDNLYNEQFF.

A word on this clonotype: Sequence at one end of the junction differs from germline and may be a read error. V gene TRBV5-6 combines with J gene TRBJ2-1, with 7 nucleotides matching TRBD2. The length of the CDR3 is 14 residues. Germline CDR1 is SGHDT and CDR2 is YYEEEE. CDR3 amino acids: CANSELAEDNEQFF. The CDR3, as DNA: TGTGCCAACAGCGAGCTAGCGGAAGACAATGAGCAGTTCTTC.

This clonotype was recorded at least ten times. The chain carries TRBV6-5 and TRBJ1-2, with D possibly TRBD1 on 6 matching bases. V was pared by 2 bases and J by 4 bases, with 17 bases between. Germline-derived CDR1 and CDR2 are MNHEY and SVGAGI. CDR3 length: 16 amino acids. CDR3 loop: CASSYGNRAGSYGYTF. The CDR3 DNA reads as TGTGCCAGCAGTTACGGGAACAGGGCCGGGAGCTATGGCTACACCTTC.

The V call is TRBV5-6, the J call TRBJ2-3; D may match TRBD1 or TRBD2 (5 bases each). The CDR3 is made up of 15 amino acids. Looked up from germline, CDR1 is SGHDT and CDR2 is YYEEEE. V lost 7 bases, J lost 1 base, and 16 bases lay in between. The CDR3 reads CASVLSGRGTDTQYF. The CDR3 DNA follows: TGTGCCAGCGTTCTATCGGGACGGGGCACAGATACGCAGTATTTT. The full variable domain, rest sourced from reference TRBV5-6 and TRBJ2-3, is DAGVTQSPTHLIKTRGQQVTLRCSPKSGHDTVSWYQQALGQGPQFIFQYYEEEERQRGNFPDRFSGHQFPNYSSELNVNALLLGDSALYLCASVLSGRGTDTQYFGPGTRLTVL.

This clonotype was seen repeatedly, ten times or more. The genes are TRBV5-1 and TRBJ2-6, with TRBD1 identical over 8 bases. The CDR3 has 17 amino acids. The V and J ends lost 4 bases and 1 base, in that order; junction bases with no gene match: 7. Germline lookup yields CDR1 SGHRS and CDR2 YFSETQ. In DNA, the CDR3 is TGCGCCAGCAGCCGGGCGGACAGGGCATCTGGGGCCAACGTCCTGACTTTC. This sequence encodes CASSRADRASGANVLTF.